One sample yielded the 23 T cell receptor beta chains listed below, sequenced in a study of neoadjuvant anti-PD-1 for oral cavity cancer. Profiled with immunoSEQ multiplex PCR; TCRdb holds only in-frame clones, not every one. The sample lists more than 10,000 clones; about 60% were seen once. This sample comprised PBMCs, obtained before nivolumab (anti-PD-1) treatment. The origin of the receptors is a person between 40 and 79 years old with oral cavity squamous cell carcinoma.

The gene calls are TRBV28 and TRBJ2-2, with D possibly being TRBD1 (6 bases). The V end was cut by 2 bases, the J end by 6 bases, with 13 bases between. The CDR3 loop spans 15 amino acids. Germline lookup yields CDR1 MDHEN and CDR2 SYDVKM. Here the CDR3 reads CASSLTQGWSGELFF. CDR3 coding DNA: TGTGCCAGCAGTTTAACGCAGGGGTGGTCCGGGGAGCTGTTTTTT.

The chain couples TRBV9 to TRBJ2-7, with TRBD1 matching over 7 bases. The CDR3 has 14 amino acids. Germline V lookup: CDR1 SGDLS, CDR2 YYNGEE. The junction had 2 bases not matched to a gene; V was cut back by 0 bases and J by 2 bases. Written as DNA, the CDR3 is TGTGCCAGCAGCGTAGGGGGGACAGCCTACGAGCAGTACTTC. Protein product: CASSVGGTAYEQYF. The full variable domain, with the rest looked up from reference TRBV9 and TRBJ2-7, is DSGVTQTPKHLITATGQRVTLRCSPRSGDLSVYWYQQSLDQGLQFLIQYYNGEERAKGNILERFSAQQFPDLHSELNLSSLELGDSALYFCASSVGGTAYEQYFGPGTRLTVT.

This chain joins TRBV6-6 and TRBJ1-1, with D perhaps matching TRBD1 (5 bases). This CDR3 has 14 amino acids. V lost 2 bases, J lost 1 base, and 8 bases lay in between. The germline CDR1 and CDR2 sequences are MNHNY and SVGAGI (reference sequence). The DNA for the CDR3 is TGTGCCAGCAGTTACCTGACAGCGAACACTGAAGCTTTCTTT. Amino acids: CASSYLTANTEAFF.

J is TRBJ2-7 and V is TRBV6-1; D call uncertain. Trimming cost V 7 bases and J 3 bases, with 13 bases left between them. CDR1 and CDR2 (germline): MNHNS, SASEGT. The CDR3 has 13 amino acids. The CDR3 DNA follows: TGTGCCAGCAACACGATAGACCTCTACGAGCAGTACTTC. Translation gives CASNTIDLYEQYF.

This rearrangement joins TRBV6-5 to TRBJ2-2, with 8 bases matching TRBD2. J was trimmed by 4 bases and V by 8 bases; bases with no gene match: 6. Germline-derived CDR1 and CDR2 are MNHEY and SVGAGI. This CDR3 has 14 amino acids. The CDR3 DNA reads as TGTGCCAGCTCCCCGGGGGGGGGCACCGGGGAGCTGTTTTTT. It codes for CASSPGGGTGELFF.

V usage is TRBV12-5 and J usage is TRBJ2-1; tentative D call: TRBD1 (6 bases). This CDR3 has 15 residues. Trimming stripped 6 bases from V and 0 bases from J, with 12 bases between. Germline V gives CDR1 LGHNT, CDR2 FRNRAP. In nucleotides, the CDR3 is TGTGCTAGTGGGCCCGGACAGAGCTCCTACAATGAGCAGTTCTTC. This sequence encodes CASGPGQSSYNEQFF. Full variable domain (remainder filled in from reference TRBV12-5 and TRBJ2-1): DARVTQTPRHKVTEMGQEVTMRCQPILGHNTVFWYRQTMMQGLELLAYFRNRAPLDDSGMPKDRFSAEMPDATLATLKIQPSEPRDSAVYFCASGPGQSSYNEQFFGPGTRLTVL.

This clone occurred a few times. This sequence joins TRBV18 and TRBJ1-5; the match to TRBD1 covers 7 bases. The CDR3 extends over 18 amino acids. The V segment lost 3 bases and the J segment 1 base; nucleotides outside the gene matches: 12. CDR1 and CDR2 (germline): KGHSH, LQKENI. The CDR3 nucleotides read TGTGCCAGCTCACCCCGGGACAGTGGTTTGAGGAGCAATCAGCCCCAGCATTTT. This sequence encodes CASSPRDSGLRSNQPQHF. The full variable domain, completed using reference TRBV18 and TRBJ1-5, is NAGVMQNPRHLVRRRGQEARLRCSPMKGHSHVYWYRQLPEEGLKFMVYLQKENIIDESGMPKERFSAEFPKEGPSILRIQQVVRGDSAAYFCASSPRDSGLRSNQPQHFGDGTRLSIL.

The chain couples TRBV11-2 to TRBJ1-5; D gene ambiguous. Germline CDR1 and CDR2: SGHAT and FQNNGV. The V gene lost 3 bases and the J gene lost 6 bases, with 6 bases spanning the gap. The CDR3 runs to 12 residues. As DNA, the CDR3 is TGTGCCAGCAGCTTGGGCGGTCAGCCCCAGCATTTT. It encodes CASSLGGQPQHF.

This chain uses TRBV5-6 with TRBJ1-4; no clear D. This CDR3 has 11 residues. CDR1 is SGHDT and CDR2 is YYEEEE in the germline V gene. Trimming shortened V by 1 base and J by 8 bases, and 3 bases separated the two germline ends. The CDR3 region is CASSLREKLFF. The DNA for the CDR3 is TGTGCCAGCAGCTTGAGAGAAAAACTGTTTTTT.

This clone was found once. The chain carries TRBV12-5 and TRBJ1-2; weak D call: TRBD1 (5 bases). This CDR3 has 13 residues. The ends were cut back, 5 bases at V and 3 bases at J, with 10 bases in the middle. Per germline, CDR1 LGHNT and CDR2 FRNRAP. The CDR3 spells CASGTQTDYGYTF. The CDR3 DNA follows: TGTGCTAGTGGTACTCAGACAGACTATGGCTACACCTTC.

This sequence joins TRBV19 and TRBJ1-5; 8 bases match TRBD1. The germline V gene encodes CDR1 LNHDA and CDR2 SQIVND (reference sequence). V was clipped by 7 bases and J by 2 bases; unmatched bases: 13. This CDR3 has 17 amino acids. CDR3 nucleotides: TGTGCCAGTAAGGCCGGGACAGGCCACCCGGGCAATCAGCCCCAGCATTTT. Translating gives CASKAGTGHPGNQPQHF.

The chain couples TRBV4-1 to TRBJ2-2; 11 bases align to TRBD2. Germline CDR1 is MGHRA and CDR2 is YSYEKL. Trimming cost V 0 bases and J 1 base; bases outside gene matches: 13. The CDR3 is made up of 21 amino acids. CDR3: CASSQDELAGVGGRNTGELFF. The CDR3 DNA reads TGCGCCAGCAGCCAAGATGAACTAGCGGGAGTAGGGGGTAGGAACACCGGGGAGCTGTTTTTT.

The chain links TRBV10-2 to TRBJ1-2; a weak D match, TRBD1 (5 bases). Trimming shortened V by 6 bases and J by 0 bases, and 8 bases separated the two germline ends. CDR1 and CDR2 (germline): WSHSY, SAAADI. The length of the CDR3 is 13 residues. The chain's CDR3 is CASSQGPNYGYTF. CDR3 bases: TGCGCCAGCAGCCAGGGTCCTAACTATGGCTACACCTTC.

DNA for the CDR3: TGTGCCTGGAGTGTCAGGGGAACCCCGTACTATGGCTACACCTTC. Protein product: CAWSVRGTPYYGYTF. The genes are TRBV30 and TRBJ1-2, with D possibly matching TRBD1 (6 bases). CDR1 is GTSNPN and CDR2 is SVGIG in the germline V gene (reference sequence). The CDR3 covers 15 residues. V was clipped by 0 bases and J by 3 bases, with 14 bases between them.

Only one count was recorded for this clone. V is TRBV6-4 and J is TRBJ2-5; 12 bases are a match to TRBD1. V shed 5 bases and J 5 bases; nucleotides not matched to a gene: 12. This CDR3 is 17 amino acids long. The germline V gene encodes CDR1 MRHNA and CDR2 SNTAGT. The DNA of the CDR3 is TGTGCCAGCAGTATATCCTCCGGGACAGGGGGCAAGGAGACCCAGTACTTC. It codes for CASSISSGTGGKETQYF.

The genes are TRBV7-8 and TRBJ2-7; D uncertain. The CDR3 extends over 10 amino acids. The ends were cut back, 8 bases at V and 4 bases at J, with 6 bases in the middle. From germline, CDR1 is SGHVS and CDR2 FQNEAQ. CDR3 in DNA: TGTGCCAGCGGTTTATACGAGCAGTACTTC. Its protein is CASGLYEQYF.

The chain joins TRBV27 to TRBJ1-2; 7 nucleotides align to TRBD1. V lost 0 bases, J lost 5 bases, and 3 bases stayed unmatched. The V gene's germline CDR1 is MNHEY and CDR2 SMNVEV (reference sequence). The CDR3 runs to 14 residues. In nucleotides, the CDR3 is TGTGCCAGCAGTTTATCAGGGGGCGCTTATGGCTACACCTTC. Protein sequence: CASSLSGGAYGYTF.

In nucleotides, the CDR3 is TGTGCCAGCAGCTTGTTAGGCTACTACGAGCAGTACTTC. Translated: CASSLLGYYEQYF. The rearrangement joins TRBV5-8 to TRBJ2-7, with D unclear. The CDR3 totals 13 residues. The V gene lost 1 base and the J gene lost 3 bases, with 8 bases spanning the gap. CDR1 is SGHTS, CDR2 YDEGEE, per germline.

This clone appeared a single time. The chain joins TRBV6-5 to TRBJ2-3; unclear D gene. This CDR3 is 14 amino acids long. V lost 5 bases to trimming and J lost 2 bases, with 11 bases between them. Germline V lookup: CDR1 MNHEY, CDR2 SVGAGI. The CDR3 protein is CASSKPGFTDTQYF. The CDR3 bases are TGTGCCAGCAGTAAGCCCGGGTTCACAGATACGCAGTATTTT.

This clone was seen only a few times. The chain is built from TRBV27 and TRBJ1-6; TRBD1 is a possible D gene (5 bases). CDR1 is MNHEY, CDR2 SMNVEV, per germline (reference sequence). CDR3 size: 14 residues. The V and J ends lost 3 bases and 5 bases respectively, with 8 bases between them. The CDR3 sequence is CASSFQGDNSPLHF. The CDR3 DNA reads TGTGCCAGCAGTTTTCAGGGAGATAATTCACCCCTCCACTTT.

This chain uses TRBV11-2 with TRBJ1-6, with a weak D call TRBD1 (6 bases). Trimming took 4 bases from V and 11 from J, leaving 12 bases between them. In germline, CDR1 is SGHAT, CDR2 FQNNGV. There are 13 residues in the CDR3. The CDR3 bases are TGTGCCAGCAGCTCCAATACAGGGACACCCCTCCACTTT. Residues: CASSSNTGTPLHF. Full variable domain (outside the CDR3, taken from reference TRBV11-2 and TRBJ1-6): EAGVAQSPRYKIIEKRQSVAFWCNPISGHATLYWYQQILGQGPKLLIQFQNNGVVDDSQLPKDRFSAERLKGVDSTLKIQPAKLEDSAVYLCASSSNTGTPLHFGNGTRLTVT.

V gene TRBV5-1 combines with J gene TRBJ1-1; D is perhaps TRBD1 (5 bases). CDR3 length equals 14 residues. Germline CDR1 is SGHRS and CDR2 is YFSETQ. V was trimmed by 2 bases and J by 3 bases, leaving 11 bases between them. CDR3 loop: CASSLNWGDTEAFF. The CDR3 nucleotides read TGCGCCAGCAGCTTAAACTGGGGGGACACTGAAGCTTTCTTT. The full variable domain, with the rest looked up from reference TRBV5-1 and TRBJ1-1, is KAGVTQTPRYLIKTRGQQVTLSCSPISGHRSVSWYQQTPGQGLQFLFEYFSETQRNKGNFPGRFSGRQFSNSRSEMNVSTLELGDSALYLCASSLNWGDTEAFFGQGTRLTVV.

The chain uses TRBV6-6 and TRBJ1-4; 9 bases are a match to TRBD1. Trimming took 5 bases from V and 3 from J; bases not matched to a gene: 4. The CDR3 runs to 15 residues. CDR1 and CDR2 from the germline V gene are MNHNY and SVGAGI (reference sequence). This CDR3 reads CASSRTGEANEKLFF. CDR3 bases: TGTGCCAGCAGTCGGACAGGGGAGGCTAATGAAAAACTGTTTTTT.